These T cell receptor beta chains were read from a single sample in a study of blood T cells in healthy people across ages. One entry per CDR3 protein results from TCRdb running MiXCR on the 5' RACE reads. The repertoire consists of about 1.8 million distinct CDR3 sequences, with 49% occurring once and the leading ten covering more than 2%. Sequenced material: blood. The receptors shown here come from a woman between 40 and 50 years old in good health. The CDR3 runs from the conserved cysteine through the conserved F or W. The D gene is left open where the match is weak. Clone size is stated in some rows and not others, as once, few, many or a class when expanded.

>TRBJ2-1|TRBV4-1|many|15|TRBD1
CASSQEDRYSNEQFF
TGCGCCAGCAGCCAGGAGGACAGGTACTCCAATGAGCAGTTCTTC
>TRBJ1-2|TRBV6-6|-|14|-
CASSLDGALYGYTF
TGTGCCAGCAGTCTGGACGGGGCCCTCTATGGCTACACCTTC
>TRBJ1-2|TRBV10-1|-|15|-
CASSEAHNPQDGYTF
TGCGCCAGCAGTGAGGCACATAATCCCCAGGATGGCTACACCTTC
>TRBJ1-4|TRBV4-2|-|12|-
CASSRNAEKLFF
TGTGCCAGCAGCCGGAACGCTGAAAAACTGTTTTTT
>TRBJ1-5|TRBV6-6|-|16|TRBD1
CASSAPGQGGNQPQHF
TGTGCCAGTTCCGCACCGGGACAGGGGGGCAATCAGCCCCAGCATTTT
>TRBJ2-1|TRBV7-8|-|16|-
CASSLRVTASYNEQFF
TGTGCCAGCAGCTTAAGGGTAACAGCTTCCTACAATGAGCAGTTCTTC
>TRBJ2-1|TRBV27|-|15|TRBD1
CASSAQGASYNEQFF
TGTGCCAGCAGCGCCCAGGGGGCGTCCTACAATGAGCAGTTCTTC
>TRBJ2-5|TRBV6-2/TRBV6-3|-|15|-
CASGRTGTPRGTQYF
TGTGCCAGCGGAAGAACAGGGACACCCCGAGGGACCCAGTACTTC
>TRBJ2-3|TRBV6-6|few|14|TRBD1
CATSYRGRTDTQYF
TGTGCCACATCCTACAGGGGTCGGACAGATACGCAGTATTTT
>TRBJ2-7|TRBV4-1|-|17|TRBD1
CASSQMGQGILFYEQYF
TGCGCCAGCAGCCAGATGGGACAGGGGATTCTATTCTACGAGCAGTACTTC
>TRBJ2-1|TRBV11-2|-|17|TRBD1
CASSSFGTGSGDNEQFF
TGTGCCAGCAGCTCTTTCGGGACAGGATCAGGCGACAATGAGCAGTTCTTC
>TRBJ1-1|TRBV4-3|-|15|-
CASSQGSRTNTEAFF
TGCGCCAGCAGCCAAGGGTCCAGAACTAACACTGAAGCTTTCTTT
>TRBJ2-3|TRBV28|-|12|-
CASRDPEETQYF
TGTGCCAGCAGGGATCCGGAGGAAACGCAGTATTTT
>TRBJ2-3|TRBV5-1|once|15|TRBD2
CASSSSGGGTNTQYF
TGCGCCAGCAGTTCCAGCGGGGGGGGCACAAATACGCAGTATTTT
>TRBJ2-4|TRBV7-2|-|18|TRBD2
CASGLVSGLAGPKNIQYF
TGTGCCAGCGGCTTAGTTTCCGGGCTAGCGGGGCCAAAAAACATTCAGTACTTC
>TRBJ2-3|TRBV11-2|-|15|-
CASSLEPRITDTQYF
TGTGCCAGCAGCTTAGAGCCCAGAATCACAGATACGCAGTATTTT
>TRBJ2-1|TRBV6-5|-|15|TRBD1
CASSPDRDLYNEQFF
TGTGCCAGCAGTCCCGACAGGGATCTCTACAATGAGCAGTTCTTC
>TRBJ2-3|TRBV6-1|-|17|-
CASSEAPPEMGTDTQYF
TGTGCCAGCAGTGAAGCGCCTCCTGAGATGGGAACAGATACGCAGTATTTT
>TRBJ2-5|TRBV28|-|19|-
CAGSLVTPEGQGVKETQYF
TGTGCCGGCAGTTTAGTCACGCCGGAGGGGCAGGGGGTCAAAGAGACCCAGTACTTC
>TRBJ1-2|TRBV11-2|few|14|TRBD1
CASTVTGVYYGYTF
TGTGCCAGCACCGTGACAGGGGTTTACTATGGCTACACCTTC
>TRBJ2-1|TRBV4-3|-|16|-
CASSQDGQGEENEQFF
TGCGCCAGCAGCCAAGATGGGCAGGGTGAGGAGAATGAGCAGTTCTTC
>TRBJ2-1|TRBV5-5|-|16|-
CASSLEGDFRYNEQFF
TGTGCCAGCAGCTTGGAAGGGGACTTCCGCTACAATGAGCAGTTCTTC
>TRBJ2-5|TRBV7-9|few|15|-
CASSPAGGYQETQYF
TGTGCCAGCAGCCCGGCCGGAGGGTACCAAGAGACCCAGTACTTC
>TRBJ2-3|TRBV5-8|-|18|TRBD1
CASTLLTYRGSRTDTQYF
TGTGCCAGCACCCTACTAACATACAGGGGGTCTCGAACAGATACGCAGTATTTT
>TRBJ2-6|TRBV5-1|few|13|-
CASSAGRANVLTF
TGCGCCAGCAGCGCAGGACGGGCCAACGTCCTGACTTTC
>TRBJ1-2|TRBV4-2|few|17|-
CASSQDTGEGGYYGYTF
TGTGCCAGCAGCCAAGATACGGGGGAGGGAGGATACTATGGCTACACCTTC
>TRBJ2-6|TRBV4-1|few|16|-
CASSQDMGDGANVLTF
TGCGCCAGCAGCCAAGATATGGGGGATGGGGCCAACGTCCTGACTTTC
>TRBJ2-1|TRBV29-1|-|13|-
CSVDGPGSDEQFF
TGCAGCGTTGACGGGCCCGGGAGCGATGAGCAGTTCTTC